The rows below give T cell receptor beta chains drawn from one sample of a study of radiotherapy plus CTLA-4 blockade in lung cancer. Repertoires were generated with immunoSEQ multiplex PCR, while TCRdb's copy carries only in-frame clones and drops some. Of 40,000 to 45,000 clones in the sample, 65% to 75% were seen once. Source: peripheral blood, taken from a patient treated with radiotherapy plus ipilimumab. The receptor set was obtained from a human donor with non-small cell lung cancer who had stable disease on radiotherapy plus ipilimumab. Both conserved end residues are part of each CDR3. The D gene is left open where the match is weak. The size field is filled for only some rows; it gives once, few, many or a size class.

d_gene,abundance,j_gene,v_gene,CDR3nt,CDR3aa
TRBD1,-,TRBJ1-5,TRBV10-3,TGTGCCATCAGTGAGGGAGACAGGGGTTATAGCAATCAGCCCCAGCATTTT,CAISEGDRGYSNQPQHF
-,once,TRBJ1-4,TRBV7-9,TGTGCCAGCAGCACCGGGGAGACTTATAATGAAAAACTGTTTTTT,CASSTGETYNEKLFF
-,-,TRBJ2-1,TRBV23-1,TGCGCCAGCAGTTCGGGGGAGCAGTTCTTC,CASSSGEQFF
TRBD2,-,TRBJ2-5,TRBV11-3,TGTGCCAGCAGCTTAACTAGCGGGGTGGAGACCCAGTACTTC,CASSLTSGVETQYF
TRBD1,-,TRBJ1-3,TRBV5-1,TGCGCCAGCAGCCCGGGACAGAGCTCTGGAAACACCATATATTTT,CASSPGQSSGNTIYF
-,-,TRBJ1-2,TRBV5-6,TGTGCCAGCAGCTTGTACGGGTACAACGATGGCTACACCTTC,CASSLYGYNDGYTF
TRBD2,-,TRBJ2-3,TRBV7-6,TGTGCCAGCAGCTCCCTTGAGGCGGGGGGACAAGATACGCAGTATTTT,CASSSLEAGGQDTQYF
-,-,TRBJ1-2,TRBV7-3,TGTGCCAGCAGCTTATCGGGAGGCTATGGCTACACCTTC,CASSLSGGYGYTF
TRBD1,few,TRBJ1-4,TRBV5-6,TGTGCCAGCAGCTTATACAGGGGGGGAGGAACTAATGAAAAACTGTTTTTT,CASSLYRGGGTNEKLFF
-,-,TRBJ2-5,TRBV7-6,TGTGCCAGCAGCCAGGACACAGGCCGTAATGGAGAGACCCAGTACTTC,CASSQDTGRNGETQYF
-,-,TRBJ1-1,TRBV6-5,TGTGCCAGCAGTCGGACAGAGAACACTGAAGCTTTCTTT,CASSRTENTEAFF
TRBD2,once,TRBJ2-5,TRBV5-1,TGCGCCAGCATGCGGGGGAGGACAGAGACCCAGTACTTC,CASMRGRTETQYF
TRBD1,-,TRBJ1-1,TRBV5-1,TGCGCCAGCAGCATCCGACAGGGGGATTCTGAAGCTTTCTTT,CASSIRQGDSEAFF
TRBD1,-,TRBJ2-2,TRBV5-1,TGCGCCAGCAGCTTTAACGAAAGGGGGCGCGACACCGGGGAGCTGTTTTTT,CASSFNERGRDTGELFF
-,few,TRBJ1-6,TRBV30,TGTGCCTGGACGAGAGATTCACCCCTCCACTTT,CAWTRDSPLHF
TRBD2,-,TRBJ2-1,TRBV7-8,TGTGCCAGCAGCTTGCAGGGACTAGCGGGGGCCTCCACCTACAATGAGCAGTTCTTC,CASSLQGLAGASTYNEQFF
-,-,TRBJ2-1,TRBV6-5,TGTGCCAGCAGTACGGGGGGCGGGGGATACAATGAGCAGTTCTTC,CASSTGGGGYNEQFF
-,-,TRBJ1-4,TRBV13,TGTGCCAGCAGCTTAGGGACAGAAGGCGAAAAACTGTTTTTT,CASSLGTEGEKLFF
TRBD1,-,TRBJ2-7,TRBV5-1,TGCGCCAGCAGCTTAAACAGGGGGAACTACGAGCAGTACTTC,CASSLNRGNYEQYF
-,-,TRBJ1-2,TRBV19,TGTGCCAGTAGCTTCAGGGGAGCTGGCTACACCTTC,CASSFRGAGYTF
-,-,TRBJ1-1,TRBV2,TGTGCCAGCCGGACAGTTGAAGCTTTCTTT,CASRTVEAFF
TRBD2,-,TRBJ2-1,TRBV5-4,TGTGCCAGCAGCTCCCCGGGACTAGCGGGATCCCTGAGCTCCTACAATGAGCAGTTCTTC,CASSSPGLAGSLSSYNEQFF
-,-,TRBJ2-7,TRBV6-1,TGTGCCAGCAGTGGGACAGTGACCTACGAGCAGTACTTC,CASSGTVTYEQYF
-,once,TRBJ2-5,TRBV25-1,TGTGCCAGCAGTGAACTTCAGGGCCAAGAGACCCAGTACTTC,CASSELQGQETQYF
-,-,TRBJ2-7,TRBV14,TGTGCCAGCAGCCAAGTAGTCGGGCAGGGCGGCGAGCAGTACTTC,CASSQVVGQGGEQYF
-,-,TRBJ1-1,TRBV5-4,TGTGCCAGCAGCTTGGTAGACTCGGGGGCTGAAGCTTTCTTT,CASSLVDSGAEAFF
-,-,TRBJ1-1,TRBV12-5,TGTGCTAGTTTGGGGGCAGGGAAGAACACTGAAGCTTTCTTT,CASLGAGKNTEAFF
-,-,TRBJ1-1,TRBV29-1,TGCAGCGGAAGCAGAGGCTCTGAAGCTTTCTTT,CSGSRGSEAFF
TRBD1,-,TRBJ1-5,TRBV19,TGTGCCAGTAGTTCATACATCCGGGACAGGGACAATCAGCCCCAGCATTTT,CASSSYIRDRDNQPQHF
-,once,TRBJ1-1,TRBV19,TGTGCCACCGGACTGGGGGAAGCTTTCTTT,CATGLGEAFF
-,-,TRBJ1-3,TRBV19,TGTGCCAGTATCCGGTCGACGGCAGGGGCTGGAAACACCATATATTTT,CASIRSTAGAGNTIYF
TRBD1,-,TRBJ1-5,TRBV6-5,TGTGCCAGCAGGACAGGGTATAGCAATCAGCCCCAGCATTTT,CASRTGYSNQPQHF
-,-,TRBJ2-1,TRBV29-1,TGCAGCGTTGAAGACCATAATTTGGGTTGGAGCAGCTCCTACAATGAGCAGTTCTTC,CSVEDHNLGWSSSYNEQFF
TRBD2,-,TRBJ2-3,TRBV10-2,TGCGCCAGCACGGGGGGGAATACGCAGTATTTT,CASTGGNTQYF
-,-,TRBJ1-2,TRBV30,TGTGCCTGGACCCGTGGCGAGGTATATGGCTATGGCTACACCTTC,CAWTRGEVYGYGYTF
-,-,TRBJ2-7,TRBV9,TGTGCCAGCAGCGGCCCCCAGACTAGCTACGAGCAGTACTTC,CASSGPQTSYEQYF
TRBD1,many,TRBJ1-4,TRBV7-9,TGTGCCAGCAGCAATGGCAGGGGGCTGGCTAATGAAAAACTGTTTTTT,CASSNGRGLANEKLFF
-,-,TRBJ1-3,TRBV18,TGTGCCAGCTCACCACCCCCAAGACAGTTTGGAAACACCATATATTTT,CASSPPPRQFGNTIYF
TRBD1,-,TRBJ2-5,TRBV7-8,TGTGCCAGCAGCCCCGGGACAGTCCCCCGGGGGACCCAGTACTTC,CASSPGTVPRGTQYF
TRBD1,-,TRBJ2-1,TRBV6-5,TGTGCCAGCCAGTCCGGGACAGGGACTTACAATGAGCAGTTCTTC,CASQSGTGTYNEQFF
-,-,TRBJ2-5,TRBV5-1,TGCGCCAGCAGCTTGGTAGGACTGCCAAAAGAGACCCAGTACTTC,CASSLVGLPKETQYF
TRBD1,-,TRBJ2-2,TRBV27,TGTGCCAGCACCCCATACCGGGACAGGGGTGCCGGGGAGCTGTTTTTT,CASTPYRDRGAGELFF
-,-,TRBJ2-3,TRBV4-3,TGCGCCAGCAGCCAGGACTCAGCGCGAGATACGCAGTATTTT,CASSQDSARDTQYF